This TCR beta chain stems from a study of blood T cell repertoires in COVID-19. Across the study: Acute and convalescent COVID-19 samples came from the United States, Italy and Spain. PBMCs, B-cell-depleted T cells, or T cells were the source of the cDNA or gDNA that made up the material.

This CDR3 comprises 11 residues. CDR1 is SQVTM and CDR2 is ANQGSEA in the germline V gene. With 7 bases removed from V and 4 bases from J, the gap between germline ends came to 8 bases. Here immunoSEQ multiplex PCR was the method, and the copy in TCRdb shows in-frame clones only, minus some. Of approximately 440,000 clones listed, 90% are singletons. What the recovered Cohort 3 donors had was two negative PCRs, clearance, or symptom resolution. V gene TRBV29-1 combines with J gene TRBJ1-3; D is uncertain. This receptor was identified in a young man who had recovered from COVID-19. Sequenced: PBMCs or T cells enriched from blood (not recorded which). The CDR3 nucleotides read TGCAGCGCCGAACAGGGAAACACCATATATTTT. Translation: CSAEQGNTIYF.